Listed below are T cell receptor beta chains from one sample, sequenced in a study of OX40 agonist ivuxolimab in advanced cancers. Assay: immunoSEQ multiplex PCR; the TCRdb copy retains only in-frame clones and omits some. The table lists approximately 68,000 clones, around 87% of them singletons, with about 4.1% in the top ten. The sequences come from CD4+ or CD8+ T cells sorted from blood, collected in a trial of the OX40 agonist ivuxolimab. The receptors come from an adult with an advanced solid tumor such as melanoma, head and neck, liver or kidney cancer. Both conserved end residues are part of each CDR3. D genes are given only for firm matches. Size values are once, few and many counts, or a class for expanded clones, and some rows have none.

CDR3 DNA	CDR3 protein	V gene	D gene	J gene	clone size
TGTGCCAGCAGTGTGGGGCAGCTGAGCAATCAGCCCCAGCATTTT	CASSVGQLSNQPQHF	TRBV2	-	TRBJ1-5	few
TGCGCCAGCAGCCAAGATCAGGGTTGGGAGACCCAGTACTTC	CASSQDQGWETQYF	TRBV4-1	-	TRBJ2-5	-
TGTGCCAGCAGCGCGGACCTTAACACTGAAGCTTTCTTT	CASSADLNTEAFF	TRBV7-6	-	TRBJ1-1	-
TGTGCCGGTAAACGGGACACTGGAGCTGATGGCTACACCTTC	CAGKRDTGADGYTF	TRBV7-9	-	TRBJ1-2	-
TGTGCCATCAGCGAAGGGGCAGGGGGCGCATCCTACGAGCAGTACTTC	CAISEGAGGASYEQYF	TRBV10-3	TRBD1	TRBJ2-7	-
TGTGCCAGCAGTCCTCGACAGGGGGCTTATCAGCCCCAGCATTTT	CASSPRQGAYQPQHF	TRBV7-2	TRBD1	TRBJ1-5	few
TGTGCCAGCAGCTCACAGGGTCAGCCCCAGCATTTT	CASSSQGQPQHF	TRBV7-2	-	TRBJ1-5	-
TGTGCCAGCAGGGAACAGGGGCGTGAGCAGTTCTTC	CASREQGREQFF	TRBV2	TRBD1	TRBJ2-1	-
TGTGCCAGCAGCTCCACATTCGGGGCTACAGAGACCCAGTACTTC	CASSSTFGATETQYF	TRBV7-9	-	TRBJ2-5	-
TGTGCCAGCAGCGTAGAAGGGGTCTCCACAGATACGCAGTATTTT	CASSVEGVSTDTQYF	TRBV9	-	TRBJ2-3	-
TGCGCCAGCAGCTTGGAGGGGGGCGAGCAGTACTTC	CASSLEGGEQYF	TRBV5-1	-	TRBJ2-7	-
TGTGCCAGCAGCTTATTAGGCCTGACGAACACCGGGGAGCTGTTTTTT	CASSLLGLTNTGELFF	TRBV7-2	-	TRBJ2-2	-
TGCGCCAGCAGCTTGACCCGGGAGCGGGGCACCGGGGAGCTGTTTTTT	CASSLTRERGTGELFF	TRBV5-1	TRBD2	TRBJ2-2	-
TGTGCCAGCAGCTTATTCACTAGCGGGATGGATTACACCGGGGAGCTGTTTTTT	CASSLFTSGMDYTGELFF	TRBV7-8	TRBD2	TRBJ2-2	-
TGTGCCAGCAGCCCGGGACTAGCGGGACTATCCGAGCAGTACTTC	CASSPGLAGLSEQYF	TRBV7-3	TRBD2	TRBJ2-7	once
TGCGCCAGCAGTTACAGGTTTCAACTCTACTATGGCTACACCTTC	CASSYRFQLYYGYTF	TRBV10-2	-	TRBJ1-2	-
TGCGCCAGCAGCGCGGGACTAGCGGTCCAAGAGACCCAGTACTTC	CASSAGLAVQETQYF	TRBV5-1	TRBD2	TRBJ2-5	-
TGTGCCAGCAGCTTGGACAGGGGCGATACGCAGTATTTT	CASSLDRGDTQYF	TRBV7-8	TRBD1	TRBJ2-3	-
TGTGCCAGCAAGGTCTCTGATAACACTGAAGCTTTCTTT	CASKVSDNTEAFF	TRBV6-5	-	TRBJ1-1	-
TGTGCCAGCAGTTTAAGTAGCCTCGGTCAGCCCCAGCATTTT	CASSLSSLGQPQHF	TRBV27	-	TRBJ1-5	-